Listed below are T cell receptor beta chains from one sample, sequenced in a study of T-cell reconstitution after alpha-beta-depleted transplantation in children. In TCRdb, the PCR reads were re-called with MiXCR into one record per CDR3 protein. Among 220,000 or so distinct CDR3 sequences, 7.5% to 9.5% were seen once, and the ten largest hold 6.3%. Sequenced material: PBMCs, mostly from graft donor cells, taken 180 days after TCRalphabeta/CD19-depleted stem cell transplant. These receptors all stem from a male patient between 10 and 17 years old who had a stem cell transplant for acute lymphoblastic leukemia, so the T cells may come from the graft donor. Each CDR3 is given with its conserved first and last residue. The D gene is left open where the match is weak. Only some rows state a clone size, as once, few, many or a class for expanded clones.

>TRBJ2-1|TRBD2|many|TRBV28
CASKLSSGLADSSYNEQFF
TGTGCCAGCAAACTCTCCTCGGGACTAGCGGATAGCTCCTACAATGAGCAGTTCTTC
>TRBJ2-6|TRBD1|many|TRBV18
CASSPLLDRGSSGANVLTF
TGTGCCAGCTCACCACTTTTGGACAGGGGCAGCTCTGGGGCCAACGTCCTGACTTTC
>TRBJ2-1|-|many|TRBV25-1
CATRRQLNEQFF
TGTGCCACAAGAAGACAGCTCAATGAGCAGTTCTTC
>TRBJ1-4|-|many|TRBV6-5
CASSYGVREKLFF
TGTGCCAGCAGTTACGGGGTTCGTGAAAAACTGTTTTTT
>TRBJ1-3|-|many|TRBV12-3/TRBV12-4
CASGSRLGNTIYF
TGTGCCAGCGGAAGTAGGCTCGGAAACACCATATATTTT
>TRBJ2-5|-|-|TRBV11-3
CASSLAVAETQYF
TGTGCCAGCAGCTTAGCAGTTGCTGAGACCCAGTACTTC
>TRBJ2-7|-|many|TRBV20-1
CSARDLLTLSEQYF
TGCAGTGCTAGAGATCTGCTAACTCTTAGCGAGCAGTACTTC
>TRBJ2-1|-|many|TRBV6-2/TRBV6-3
CASRPIGVGNNEQFF
TGTGCCAGCAGGCCCATAGGGGTTGGAAACAATGAGCAGTTCTTC
>TRBJ2-6|-|many|TRBV7-8
CASRSSPSGANVLTF
TGTGCCAGCCGCAGTTCGCCCTCTGGGGCCAACGTCCTGACTTTC
>TRBJ2-7|-|many|TRBV5-1
CASSGALSSAYEQYF
TGCGCCAGCAGCGGTGCTCTATCATCGGCCTACGAGCAGTACTTC
>TRBJ2-2|TRBD2|many|TRBV3-1
CASSPTSGNHGELFF
TGTGCCAGCAGCCCGACTAGCGGGAACCACGGGGAGCTGTTTTTT
>TRBJ2-1|TRBD2|many|TRBV5-1
CASSPRTGTSGSAYNEQFF
TGCGCCAGCAGCCCTCGGACAGGGACTAGCGGGAGTGCTTACAATGAGCAGTTCTTC
>TRBJ2-7|TRBD2|few|TRBV19
CASSSRTSGTPFSYEQYF
TGTGCCAGTAGTAGCCGGACTAGCGGGACTCCCTTCTCCTACGAGCAGTACTTC
>TRBJ2-1|TRBD1|-|TRBV2
CTSSSGGVASTGPNNEQFF
TGTACCAGCAGTTCTGGTGGGGTAGCTTCGACAGGGCCTAACAATGAGCAGTTCTTC
>TRBJ2-7|-|many|TRBV12-3/TRBV12-4
CASSLDRGHSYEQYF
TGTGCCAGCAGTTTAGACCGGGGTCACTCCTACGAGCAGTACTTC
>TRBJ1-5|-|-|TRBV7-9
CASSVQGSQPQHF
TGTGCCAGCAGCGTTCAGGGAAGTCAGCCCCAGCATTTT
>TRBJ2-7|TRBD2|many|TRBV20-1
CSARWDQLAGAYEQYF
TGCAGTGCTAGGTGGGATCAACTAGCGGGAGCGTACGAGCAGTACTTC
>TRBJ2-3|-|many|TRBV9
CASSAPLGDTQYF
TGTGCCAGCAGCGCCCCTCTTGGAGATACGCAGTATTTT
>TRBJ2-5|-|many|TRBV3-1
CASSQDSASVQTQYF
TGTGCCAGCAGCCAAGATTCGGCTAGCGTTCAGACCCAGTACTTC
>TRBJ1-4|-|many|TRBV11-3
CASSLVFVGGGRREKLFF
TGTGCCAGCAGCTTAGTATTCGTTGGAGGGGGTCGGCGTGAAAAACTGTTTTTT
>TRBJ2-7|TRBD1|many|TRBV27
CASIPSHQGQGFYEQYF
TGTGCCAGCATCCCATCCCACCAGGGACAGGGATTCTACGAGCAGTACTTC
>TRBJ1-2|-|many|TRBV2
CASSGSNGYTF
TGTGCCAGCTCCGGGTCGAATGGCTACACCTTC
>TRBJ1-6|TRBD1|many|TRBV7-7
CASSFGQGNSPLHF
TGTGCCAGCAGCTTCGGACAGGGAAATTCACCCCTCCACTTT
>TRBJ1-1|-|many|TRBV4-3
CASSHGARSEAFF
TGCGCCAGCAGCCATGGGGCGAGGAGTGAAGCTTTCTTT
>TRBJ2-2|-|many|TRBV5-5
CASSLGDIGELFF
TGTGCCAGCAGCTTGGGGGACATCGGGGAGCTGTTTTTT
>TRBJ1-1|-|many|TRBV12-5
CASGSSDGDTEAFF
TGTGCTAGTGGTTCCTCCGACGGTGACACTGAAGCTTTCTTT
>TRBJ2-2|TRBD1|many|TRBV5-1
CASSLPGQGTGELFF
TGCGCCAGCAGCCTTCCGGGACAGGGAACCGGGGAGCTGTTTTTT
>TRBJ2-7|-|many|TRBV24-1
CATSDSVKPPYEQYF
TGTGCCACCAGTGATTCCGTAAAGCCACCCTACGAGCAGTACTTC
>TRBJ2-5|-|-|TRBV7-8
CASSSSGVRETQYF
TGTGCCAGCAGCAGCTCCGGGGTAAGAGAGACCCAGTACTTC
>TRBJ2-7|-|many|TRBV6-1
CASSGWGEGSYEQYF
TGTGCCAGCAGTGGATGGGGCGAAGGGAGCTACGAGCAGTACTTC
>TRBJ2-1|-|many|TRBV5-6
CASSLSGSPPLGNEQFF
TGTGCCAGCAGCTTGAGTGGGTCCCCCCCCCTAGGGAATGAGCAGTTCTTC
>TRBJ2-7|-|many|TRBV7-2
CASSLAGLLYEQYF
TGTGCCAGCAGCTTGGCGGGTTTACTTTACGAGCAGTACTTC
>TRBJ1-1|-|many|TRBV19
CASKLGQYDTEAFF
TGTGCCAGTAAATTGGGCCAGTATGACACTGAAGCTTTCTTT
>TRBJ1-1|-|many|TRBV27
CASSFLSGRVFF
TGTGCCAGCAGTTTTTTATCCGGACGGGTTTTCTTT
>TRBJ1-4|-|many|TRBV5-1
CASSLGGHLPNEKLFF
TGCGCCAGCAGCTTGGGGGGGCATCTCCCCAATGAAAAACTGTTTTTT
>TRBJ1-5|TRBD1|many|TRBV7-2
CASSSDRGPNQPQHF
TGTGCCAGCAGCTCTGACAGGGGTCCCAATCAGCCCCAGCATTTT
>TRBJ2-1|TRBD2|many|TRBV4-2
CASSQASRLAGEQFF
TGTGCCAGCAGCCAAGCAAGTCGACTAGCAGGTGAGCAGTTCTTC
>TRBJ2-2|-|many|TRBV7-2
CASSLGQNTGELFF
TGTGCCAGCAGCTTAGGGCAGAACACCGGGGAGCTGTTTTTT
>TRBJ2-1|-|many|TRBV28
CASRRLGSEQFF
TGTGCCAGCAGGCGGCTCGGCTCCGAGCAGTTCTTC
>TRBJ1-5|-|many|TRBV12-3/TRBV12-4
CASSFRDWNQPQHF
TGTGCCAGCAGTTTTAGGGACTGGAATCAGCCCCAGCATTTT
>TRBJ1-1|-|many|TRBV18
CASSIRVGMNTEAFF
TGTGCCAGCTCAATAAGGGTAGGCATGAACACTGAAGCTTTCTTT
>TRBJ2-1|TRBD2|-|TRBV20-1
CCASGLAGIFYNEQFF
TGCTGTGCTAGTGGACTAGCGGGGATTTTCTACAATGAGCAGTTCTTC
>TRBJ1-5|TRBD1|-|TRBV23-1
CASSHLDRGAYNQPQHF
TGCGCCAGCAGTCACCTAGACAGGGGGGCCTACAATCAGCCCCAGCATTTT
>TRBJ2-7|-|many|TRBV28
CASSFSSYEQYF
TGTGCCAGCAGCTTTAGCTCCTACGAGCAGTACTTC
>TRBJ2-1|TRBD2|many|TRBV5-4
CASSLAGVGNEQFF
TGTGCCAGCAGCTTAGCGGGAGTGGGTAATGAGCAGTTCTTC
>TRBJ2-3|-|many|TRBV27
CASSPRTTVVSTDTQYF
TGTGCCAGCAGTCCCAGGACGACAGTTGTCTCCACAGATACGCAGTATTTT
>TRBJ1-1|-|many|TRBV21-1
CASSTRQGRLNTEAFF
TGTGCCAGCAGCACCCGACAGGGGAGGTTGAACACTGAAGCTTTCTTT
>TRBJ1-1|TRBD1|few|TRBV29-1
CSVRDRSNTEAFF
TGCAGCGTCCGGGACAGATCGAACACTGAAGCTTTCTTT
>TRBJ2-1|-|many|TRBV12-3/TRBV12-4
CASRGKSSYNEQFF
TGTGCCAGCAGGGGGAAGAGCTCCTACAATGAGCAGTTCTTC
>TRBJ2-7|TRBD2|many|TRBV20-1
CSARDYFLGLAGVYEQYF
TGCAGTGCTAGAGATTATTTTCTTGGACTAGCGGGCGTCTACGAGCAGTACTTC
>TRBJ1-4|-|many|TRBV12-3/TRBV12-4
CAIKGPPDEKLFF
TGTGCCATCAAGGGACCGCCGGATGAAAAACTGTTTTTT
>TRBJ2-1|-|many|TRBV21-1
CASIRDKGAWNEQFF
TGTGCCAGCATCCGCGATAAGGGGGCCTGGAATGAGCAGTTCTTC
>TRBJ2-7|-|many|TRBV7-9
CASSLEGTSYEQYF
TGTGCCAGCAGCTTAGAAGGGACCTCCTACGAGCAGTACTTC
>TRBJ2-7|-|-|TRBV14
CASSQDFTAEQYF
TGTGCCAGCAGCCAAGATTTCACAGCCGAGCAGTACTTC
>TRBJ2-1|-|many|TRBV12-3/TRBV12-4
CASNMISVANEQFF
TGTGCCAGCAATATGATTTCAGTTGCCAATGAGCAGTTCTTC
>TRBJ2-3|TRBD2|many|TRBV11-2
CASSSLLASSTDTQYF
TGTGCCAGCAGCTCATTACTAGCGTCTAGCACAGATACGCAGTATTTT